The 18 T cell receptor beta chains below come from one sample, sequenced in a study of cytomegalovirus exposure and HLA in healthy donors. The PCR employed 60 Vbeta primers together with 13 Jbeta primers. Assay used: immunoSEQ multiplex PCR; TCRdb lists only in-frame clones, some missing. The sample has roughly 200,000 clones, just over 75% seen once. Material for sequencing was PBMCs. The receptors originated from a man aged 18 to 29 in good health and CMV-seronegative.

V usage is TRBV5-6 and J usage is TRBJ1-2; perhaps TRBD1 as D (5 bases). CDR3 size: 14 residues. With 5 bases removed from V and 6 bases from J, the gap between germline ends came to 17 bases. CDR1 and CDR2 from the germline V gene are SGHDT and YYEEEE. CDR3 sequence reads: CASSPYPGYDGYTF. In nucleotides, the CDR3 is TGTGCCAGCAGTCCATACCCAGGGTATGATGGCTACACCTTC.

The chain uses TRBV4-1 and TRBJ1-2; 10 bases match TRBD1. The V segment lost 0 bases and the J segment 4 bases; nucleotides outside the gene matches: 5. The CDR3 loop spans 16 amino acids. The V gene's germline CDR1 is MGHRA and CDR2 YSYEKL. The CDR3 DNA follows: TGCGCCAGCAGCCAAGAGGGGACAGGGGCTGCCTATGGCTACACCTTC. It codes for CASSQEGTGAAYGYTF.

The chain is built from TRBV6-6 and TRBJ1-1; D uncertain. Trimming shortened V by 0 bases and J by 0 bases, and 8 bases separated the two germline ends. The CDR3 sequence is 15 residues long. CDR1 MNHNY and CDR2 SVGAGI come from the germline V gene (reference sequence). The CDR3 coding sequence is TGTGCCAGCAGTTACTCGATGGGCTTGAACACTGAAGCTTTCTTT. Translated: CASSYSMGLNTEAFF.

The chain combines TRBV5-4 with TRBJ2-7, with 11 positions matching TRBD2. CDR1 is SGHNT, CDR2 YYREEE, per germline (reference sequence). V shed 0 bases and J 9 bases; nucleotides not matched to a gene: 17. The CDR3 is made up of 18 amino acids. The CDR3 loop reads CASSLVSSGRTSKTGQYF. The CDR3 DNA sequence: TGTGCCAGCAGCTTGGTCTCTAGCGGGAGGACCTCCAAGACAGGGCAGTACTTC.

This clone was seen just once. The CDR3 loop is CASSLTGTDPYEQYF. The CDR3 DNA is TGTGCCAGCAGCCTGACCGGGACAGATCCCTACGAGCAGTACTTC. The chain uses TRBV5-6 and TRBJ2-7, with 7 nucleotides matching TRBD1. The CDR3 totals 15 residues. The trim removed 4 bases at V and 2 bases at J, leaving 9 bases unmatched. Germline CDR1 SGHDT, CDR2 YYEEEE. The variable domain in full, completed from reference TRBV5-6 and TRBJ2-7, reads DAGVTQSPTHLIKTRGQQVTLRCSPKSGHDTVSWYQQALGQGPQFIFQYYEEEERQRGNFPDRFSGHQFPNYSSELNVNALLLGDSALYLCASSLTGTDPYEQYFGPGTRLTVT.

The V gene is TRBV7-9, the J gene TRBJ1-2; 11 bases match TRBD1. CDR1 is SEHNR, CDR2 FQNEAQ, per germline (reference sequence). Trimming removed 5 bases from V and 8 bases from J; junction bases left unmatched: 7. The CDR3 spans 14 residues. The CDR3 DNA is TGTGCCAGCAGCCACCGGGACAGGGGGTCGGGCTACACCTTC. This translates into CASSHRDRGSGYTF.

V is TRBV6-6 and J is TRBJ1-1; D possibly corresponds to TRBD1 (5 bases). Trimming took 2 bases from V and 1 from J, leaving 8 bases between them. This CDR3 spans 14 amino acids. Per the germline V gene, CDR1 is MNHNY and CDR2 is SVGAGI (reference sequence). The CDR3 sequence: CASSYPDRNTEAFF. DNA for the CDR3: TGTGCCAGCAGTTACCCCGACAGGAACACTGAAGCTTTCTTT.

V and J are TRBV7-9 and TRBJ2-1, with 13 positions matching TRBD2. Germline CDR1 SEHNR, CDR2 FQNEAQ (reference sequence). The CDR3 covers 16 residues. The V gene end was trimmed by 7 bases and the J gene end by 8 bases; junction bases not matched to a gene: 11. The CDR3 protein is CASTEQTSGRAHEQFF. CDR3 DNA sequence: TGTGCCAGCACTGAACAAACTAGCGGGAGGGCTCATGAGCAGTTCTTC.

This sequence joins TRBV19 and TRBJ2-3; 9 bases align to TRBD1. Germline V gene data show CDR1 as LNHDA and CDR2 as SQIVND (reference sequence). There are 16 residues in the CDR3. With 7 bases clipped from V and 0 bases from J, the junction kept 8 bases outside the gene matches. The CDR3 loop reads CASTKTGTGSTDTQYF. In DNA form, the CDR3 reads TGTGCCAGTACCAAAACCGGGACAGGGAGCACAGATACGCAGTATTTT.

V gene TRBV30 combines with J gene TRBJ2-3; TRBD2 matches at 10 bases. The germline CDR1 and CDR2 sequences are GTSNPN and SVGIG (reference sequence). Trimming at V came to 1 base and at J to 8 bases, leaving 12 bases not matched to a gene. The CDR3 runs 16 residues. The CDR3 here is CAWSEGVAGGFSTQYF. CDR3 sequence (DNA): TGTGCCTGGAGTGAGGGGGTAGCGGGAGGTTTCTCTACGCAGTATTTT.

V is TRBV2 and J is TRBJ1-1, with 7 bases that match TRBD1. V lost 6 bases, J lost 4 bases, and 20 bases stayed unmatched. Germline values: CDR1 SNHLY, CDR2 FYNNEI. This CDR3 is 18 amino acids long. The chain's CDR3 is CASSRDLFRQGRGTEAFF. For the CDR3, the DNA is TGTGCCAGCAGCAGAGACCTTTTTCGACAGGGAAGAGGCACTGAAGCTTTCTTT.

The V and J genes are TRBV19 and TRBJ2-7, with TRBD2 matching over 14 bases. CDR3 length equals 18 residues. Trimming took 2 bases from V and 2 from J; bases not matched to a gene: 8. Germline assignment: CDR1 LNHDA and CDR2 SQIVND (reference sequence). The CDR3 is CASSISTGTSGGPYEQYF. The CDR3 nucleotides are TGTGCCAGTAGTATATCAACCGGGACTAGCGGGGGACCCTACGAGCAGTACTTC.

V and J are TRBV19 and TRBJ2-5; D is perhaps TRBD1 (6 bases). Germline V gives CDR1 LNHDA, CDR2 SQIVND (reference sequence). V gave up 4 bases and J gave up 1 base, with 16 bases separating them. This CDR3 has 16 residues. CDR3 amino acids: CASSSGAGVGQETQYF. The CDR3 region has the DNA TGTGCCAGTAGTAGTGGGGCAGGGGTCGGCCAAGAGACCCAGTACTTC.

J is TRBJ2-7 and V is TRBV19, with D unclear. Per the germline V gene, CDR1 is LNHDA and CDR2 is SQIVND (reference sequence). This CDR3 has 13 amino acids. V shed 4 bases and J shed 7 bases, with 14 bases lying between them. Written as DNA, the CDR3 is TGTGCCAGTAGTACAACACATACATTAGAGCAGTACTTC. This gives the protein CASSTTHTLEQYF.

This chain links TRBV19 with TRBJ2-1; 8 nucleotides align to TRBD2. Germline assignment: CDR1 LNHDA and CDR2 SQIVND (reference sequence). With V trimmed by 4 bases and J by 6 bases, 8 bases remained unmatched. This CDR3 region has 15 residues. CDR3 nucleotides: TGTGCCAGTAGTACCTCGGGAGGGACGGGCAATGAGCAGTTCTTC. Translating it yields CASSTSGGTGNEQFF.

The V call is TRBV7-8, the J call TRBJ1-1; tentative D call: TRBD1 (6 bases). Trimming left V 1 base short and J 1 base short, with 7 bases between. The CDR3 consists of 14 residues. Per the germline V gene, CDR1 is SGHVS and CDR2 is FQNEAQ. The CDR3 sequence: CASSLGGRNTEAFF. For the CDR3, the DNA is TGTGCCAGCAGCTTAGGGGGGCGGAACACTGAAGCTTTCTTT.

The rearrangement links TRBV15 to TRBJ2-3; D might be TRBD2 (6 bases). Trimming took 6 bases from V and 6 from J, leaving 13 bases between them. Germline CDR1 LNHNV, CDR2 YYDKDF (reference sequence). CDR3 length: 13 residues. The CDR3 sequence is CATSLGRGDTQYF. DNA of the CDR3: TGTGCCACCAGTCTTGGACGGGGGGATACGCAGTATTTT.

The chain uses TRBV19 and TRBJ1-1; tentatively, D is TRBD1 (5 bases). The V end lost 7 bases, the J end lost 4 bases, and 16 bases lay between the germline ends. The CDR3 extends over 14 amino acids. The germline gives CDR1 LNHDA, CDR2 SQIVND (reference sequence). Written as DNA, the CDR3 is TGTGCCAGTACCCCCCCCTGGGGCGGCACTGAAGCTTTCTTT. Translation gives CASTPPWGGTEAFF. Based on the CDR3 plus reference TRBV19 and TRBJ1-1, the full variable domain is DGGITQSPKYLFRKEGQNVTLSCEQNLNHDAMYWYRQDPGQGLRLIYYSQIVNDFQKGDIAEGYSVSREKKESFPLTVTSAQKNPTAFYLCASTPPWGGTEAFFGQGTRLTVV.